The clone carrying this TCR beta chain has a handful of counts. At one end, the junction sequence differs from germline, possibly due to a read error. The authors prepared the TCRbeta library with unique molecular identifiers. TCRdb called the PCR reads again in MiXCR, with one record for every CDR3 protein. There are more than 400,000 distinct CDR3 sequences in the sample; around two fifths occur only once, and around 29% lies in the top ten. The data are from a study of T-cell reconstitution after alpha-beta-depleted transplantation in children. This CDR3 region has 15 residues. Germline V gives CDR1 DFQATT, CDR2 SNEGSKA (reference sequence).

Specimen: PBMCs, collected before TCRalphabeta/CD19-depleted stem cell transplant. This chain joins TRBV20-1 and TRBJ2-1; 9 bases map to TRBD2. This sequence originates from a girl aged 2 to 9 with aplastic anemia, due to receive a stem cell transplant. The CDR3 is CCAWGAREGRDEQFF. Here the CDR3 DNA reads TGCTGTGCTTGGGGGGCGCGGGAGGGCCGCGATGAGCAGTTCTTC.